The 10 T cell receptor beta chains in this list originate from one sample, sequenced in a study of T cells after yellow fever vaccination. MiXCR, applied by TCRdb to the 5' RACE reads, yields one record per CDR3 protein. The sample has some 120,000 distinct CDR3 sequences; 7.5% to 9.5% are singletons. This material consisted of CD8+ T cells sorted from PBMCs, taken 45 days after the yellow fever booster vaccination. These receptors were obtained from a man aged 25-40 years who received the YFV17D yellow fever vaccine.

The rearrangement links TRBV12-3 or TRBV12-4 to TRBJ1-2; 8 bases align to TRBD1. The trim removed 3 bases at V and 8 bases at J, leaving 11 bases unmatched. This CDR3 contains 15 residues. CDR3 bases: TGTGCCAGCAGTTTTACCCCAGGGGGCGTTAGAGGCTACACCTTC. It specifies CASSFTPGGVRGYTF.

This clonotype showed up many times. V usage is TRBV11-3 and J usage is TRBJ2-1; 8 nucleotides match TRBD2. CDR1 SGHNT and CDR2 YENEEA come from the germline V gene. The CDR3 covers 17 residues. J was trimmed by 6 bases and V by 5 bases; bases with no gene match: 15. The CDR3 bases are TGTGCCAGCAGCCCAACTAGCGGCATACCGTTACTCAATGAGCAGTTCTTC. Translating gives CASSPTSGIPLLNEQFF.

This clonotype was seen at least ten times. The chain is built from TRBV7-3 and TRBJ2-2, with 8 bases that match TRBD2. The CDR3 has 16 residues. V shed 2 bases and J 3 bases; nucleotides not matched to a gene: 5. Germline V CDR1 and CDR2: SGHTA, FQGTGA. The CDR3 nucleotides are TGTGCCAGCAGCTTAGGAGCGGGAGAATACACCGGGGAGCTGTTTTTT. The encoded protein is CASSLGAGEYTGELFF.

Many counts were recorded for this clonotype. This chain connects TRBV12-3 or TRBV12-4 to TRBJ1-1; TRBD1 is a possible D gene (5 bases). V lost 6 bases, J lost 4 bases, and 9 bases lay in between. This CDR3 is 12 amino acids long. The CDR3 DNA follows: TGTGCCAGCAGATTGGGGGTCACTGAAGCTTTCTTT. It yields the protein CASRLGVTEAFF.

This clonotype appeared many times. V usage is TRBV4-3 and J usage is TRBJ1-1, with D uncertain. The CDR3 consists of 13 residues. Germline values: CDR1 LGHNA, CDR2 YSLEER. Trimming removed 4 bases from V and 4 bases from J, with 10 bases in between. CDR3 amino acids: CASSPLGVTEAFF. In DNA form, the CDR3 reads TGCGCCAGCAGCCCGCTCGGTGTCACTGAAGCTTTCTTT.

The J gene is TRBJ2-5, the V gene TRBV7-9; D could derive from TRBD1 or TRBD2 (5 bases each). With 0 bases removed from V and 5 bases from J, the gap between germline ends came to 13 bases. The germline V gene has CDR1 SEHNR and CDR2 FQNEAQ (reference sequence). The CDR3 spans 15 residues. CDR3 nucleotides: TGTGCCAGCAGCTTAGCGTCGGGGCTCGTTGAGACCCAGTACTTC. Its protein is CASSLASGLVETQYF.

This clonotype has ten or more counts. The chain couples TRBV6-2 or TRBV6-3 to TRBJ2-7; D gene ambiguous. Trimming shortened V by 5 bases and J by 0 bases, and 8 bases separated the two germline ends. CDR1 and CDR2 (germline): MNHEY, SVGEGT. The length of the CDR3 is 13 residues. The CDR3 here is CASSPRNSYEQYF. CDR3 in DNA: TGTGCCAGCAGTCCAAGGAACTCCTACGAGCAGTACTTC.

In its sample, this clonotype was seen many times. This rearrangement joins TRBV27 to TRBJ2-1, with D possibly called TRBD1 or TRBD2 (5 bases each). Germline V gene sequence: CDR1 MNHEY, CDR2 SMNVEV (reference sequence). The V gene lost 2 bases and the J gene lost 8 bases, with 22 bases spanning the gap. The CDR3 extends over 17 amino acids. The CDR3 DNA reads as TGTGCCAGCAGTTTAGGATTTATCGGGGCTAATCGCGATGAGCAGTTCTTC. Its protein is CASSLGFIGANRDEQFF.

Many counts were recorded for this clonotype. The chain is built from TRBV11-2 and TRBJ2-7; 7 bases fit TRBD1. The CDR3 spans 14 residues. Losses at the gene ends were 1 base for V and 0 bases for J; bases not matched to a gene: 0. Germline-derived CDR1 and CDR2 are SGHAT and FQNNGV. The CDR3, as DNA: TGTGCCAGCAGCTTAGGGACAGGCTCCTACGAGCAGTACTTC. This translates into CASSLGTGSYEQYF. Drawing the rest from reference TRBV11-2 and TRBJ2-7, the complete variable domain is EAGVAQSPRYKIIEKRQSVAFWCNPISGHATLYWYQQILGQGPKLLIQFQNNGVVDDSQLPKDRFSAERLKGVDSTLKIQPAKLEDSAVYLCASSLGTGSYEQYFGPGTRLTVT.

This clonotype was recorded many times. CDR3 amino acids: CASSLTGVDEQYF. The CDR3 DNA reads as TGTGCCAGCAGTTTGACAGGGGTGGACGAGCAGTACTTC. The V and J genes are TRBV27 and TRBJ2-7, with TRBD1 matching 8 bases. Losses at the gene ends were 3 bases for V and 5 bases for J; bases not matched to a gene: 3. Germline assignment: CDR1 MNHEY and CDR2 SMNVEV (reference sequence). This CDR3 is built from 13 residues.